This passage covers 12 T cell receptor beta chains from one sample sequenced in a study of T cell responses to AZD1222 COVID-19 vaccine. Clones were read by immunoSEQ multiplex PCR, and TCRdb kept only the in-frame ones, dropping some. The sample consists of 150,000 or so clones, more than 75% of them appearing once. This specimen was peripheral blood, taken on day 0 of AZD1222 vaccination. The source of these receptors is an adult in good health.

The rearrangement joins TRBV7-9 to TRBJ1-5; D is undetermined. Germline V gene lookup returns CDR1 SEHNR and CDR2 FQNEAQ (reference sequence). This CDR3 comprises 16 residues. Trimming removed 1 base from V and 5 bases from J, with 15 bases in between. The CDR3 sequence: CASSLGHSSDDQPQHF. The CDR3 bases are TGTGCCAGCAGCTTAGGACACTCCAGTGACGATCAGCCCCAGCATTTT.

J is TRBJ2-7 and V is TRBV6-2 or TRBV6-3; D gene ambiguous. The CDR3 covers 16 residues. Germline values: CDR1 MNHEY, CDR2 SVGEGT. V dropped 0 bases and J dropped 2 bases, with 14 bases sitting between them. The CDR3: CASSYSVGKSAYEQYF. The CDR3, as DNA: TGTGCCAGCAGTTACTCGGTGGGGAAGTCAGCCTACGAGCAGTACTTC.

The gene calls are TRBV12-5 and TRBJ1-1; 7 bases fit TRBD1. Germline trimming cut 1 base from V and 4 bases from J; bases unmatched to any gene: 9. Per the germline V gene, CDR1 is LGHNT and CDR2 is FRNRAP. This CDR3 contains 16 residues. This chain's CDR3 is CASGLAPTKGATEAFF. CDR3 coding DNA: TGTGCTAGTGGTTTGGCCCCGACAAAGGGGGCCACTGAAGCTTTCTTT.

This chain links TRBV7-3 with TRBJ2-3; TRBD2 is a possible D gene (7 bases). This CDR3 region has 15 residues. Trimming cost V 3 bases and J 3 bases, with 13 bases left between them. Per the germline V gene, CDR1 is SGHTA and CDR2 is FQGTGA. The CDR3 is CASSFGGGATDTQYF. The CDR3 nucleotides are TGTGCCAGCAGCTTTGGCGGGGGCGCAACAGATACGCAGTATTTT.

The genes are TRBV7-9 and TRBJ2-5; no clear D. V lost 2 bases to trimming and J lost 4 bases, with 11 bases between them. Germline V gene data show CDR1 as SEHNR and CDR2 as FQNEAQ (reference sequence). CDR3 length: 14 amino acids. CDR3 region: CASSLSRPGETQYF. The CDR3 coding sequence is TGTGCCAGCAGCTTATCCCGGCCCGGAGAGACCCAGTACTTC.

CDR3 coding DNA: TGTGCCAGTAGCCCACGGACAGGCGTCTATGGCTACACCTTC. Translated: CASSPRTGVYGYTF. The V gene is TRBV19, the J gene TRBJ1-2, with 7 bases identical to TRBD1. The CDR3 totals 14 residues. The germline V gene has CDR1 LNHDA and CDR2 SQIVND (reference sequence). Unmatched junction bases numbered 8, after V lost 6 bases and J lost 4 bases.

This clone was counted a few times. The chain joins TRBV7-3 to TRBJ2-7; D ambiguous. Trimming shortened V by 5 bases and J by 2 bases, and 13 bases separated the two germline ends. Germline V lookup: CDR1 SGHTA, CDR2 FQGTGA. The CDR3 spans 14 residues. CDR3 residues: CASSAYLAPYEQYF. The CDR3 nucleotides read TGTGCCAGCAGCGCATACCTGGCCCCCTACGAGCAGTACTTC.

The rearrangement uses TRBV6-2 or TRBV6-3 and TRBJ1-5; 7 bases map to TRBD1. V trimming: 5 bases; J trimming: 0 bases; junction bases outside the gene matches: 13. This CDR3 spans 18 amino acids. CDR1 and CDR2 (germline): MNHEY, SVGEGT. This CDR3 is CASSHPTGNNYSNQPQHF. DNA for the CDR3: TGTGCCAGCAGTCACCCGACAGGGAACAATTATAGCAATCAGCCCCAGCATTTT.

This chain connects TRBV5-5 to TRBJ2-1; D gene unclear. This CDR3 is 12 amino acids long. CDR1 and CDR2 (germline): SGHKS, YYEKEE (reference sequence). V lost 0 bases and J lost 10, with 8 bases in between. CDR3 amino acids: CASSLGVGEQFF. In DNA, the CDR3 is TGTGCCAGCAGCTTGGGGGTAGGCGAGCAGTTCTTC.

The V and J genes are TRBV19 and TRBJ1-4; TRBD1 aligns across 7 bases. The CDR3 spans 13 residues. V trimming: 4 bases; J trimming: 4 bases; junction bases outside the gene matches: 0. Germline loops: CDR1 LNHDA, CDR2 SQIVND (reference sequence). The DNA of the CDR3 is TGTGCCAGTAGTACAGGGGGTAATGAAAAACTGTTTTTT. It encodes CASSTGGNEKLFF.

The chain joins TRBV5-1 to TRBJ2-7; 10 positions agree with TRBD2. V shed 3 bases, J shed 0 bases, and the junction held 9 bases outside the gene matches. This CDR3 region has 17 residues. The germline V gene encodes CDR1 SGHRS and CDR2 YFSETQ. The CDR3 coding sequence is TGCGCCAGCAGCTATACTAGCGGGGCCCTGACCTCCTACGAGCAGTACTTC. It yields the protein CASSYTSGALTSYEQYF. The whole variable domain, filled in from reference TRBV5-1 and TRBJ2-7, reads KAGVTQTPRYLIKTRGQQVTLSCSPISGHRSVSWYQQTPGQGLQFLFEYFSETQRNKGNFPGRFSGRQFSNSRSEMNVSTLELGDSALYLCASSYTSGALTSYEQYFGPGTRLTVT.

The V gene is TRBV2, the J gene TRBJ1-5, with D possibly TRBD1 on 6 matching bases. This CDR3 is 16 amino acids long. Per germline, CDR1 SNHLY and CDR2 FYNNEI. V was pared by 1 base and J by 2 bases, with 12 bases between. The CDR3: CASSEGWAGGNQPQHF. The CDR3 nucleotides read TGTGCCAGCAGTGAAGGGTGGGCAGGGGGCAATCAGCCCCAGCATTTT. Based on the CDR3 plus reference TRBV2 and TRBJ1-5, the full variable domain is EPEVTQTPSHQVTQMGQEVILRCVPISNHLYFYWYRQILGQKVEFLVSFYNNEISEKSEIFDDQFSVERPDGSNFTLKIRSTKLEDSAMYFCASSEGWAGGNQPQHFGDGTRLSIL.